This TCR beta chain was obtained from a study of blood T cell repertoires in COVID-19. Looking at the study overall: PBMCs, B-cell-depleted T cells, or T cells were the source of the cDNA or gDNA that made up the material.

Clinical history as reported by participants underpinned cohort assignment. As processed by the authors: The authors estimated nucleated cell counts from reference gene primer amplification. Using immunoSEQ multiplex PCR, the repertoire was profiled, and TCRdb retains in-frame clones only, with some absent. From that table come the V and J calls and clone size; the DNA was used to work out D and trimming. The sample includes 200,000 or so clones, 80% to 90% of them seen just once. The germline gives CDR1 LNHDA, CDR2 SQIVND (reference sequence). The CDR3 has 15 amino acids. With V trimmed by 5 bases and J by 2 bases, 5 bases remained unmatched.

Specimen: PBMCs or T cells enriched from blood (not recorded which). The chain recombines TRBV19 with TRBJ2-7; 11 bases map to TRBD1. This TCR came from a middle-aged woman with acute COVID-19. The CDR3 spells CASSVGTGGTYEQYF. The CDR3, as DNA: TGTGCCAGTAGTGTTGGGACAGGGGGAACCTACGAGCAGTACTTC.